This is a list of T cell receptor beta chains from one sample in a study of T cells after yellow fever vaccination. TCRdb re-derived calls from the 5' RACE reads in MiXCR, one entry per CDR3 protein. In the table there are approximately 150,000 distinct CDR3 sequences, roughly 6.4% of which are singletons. This specimen was CD4+ T cells sorted from PBMCs, taken on the day of the first yellow fever vaccination. These receptors were taken from a man aged 18 to 30 who received the YFV17D yellow fever vaccine. Both conserved end residues are part of each CDR3. The D gene is left open where the match is weak. Clone sizes are given selectively: once, few, many, or a class where the clone is expanded.

D gene: -
clone size: -
J gene: TRBJ2-7
V gene: TRBV14
CDR3 DNA: TGTGCCAGCAGCCCGATGGGGGGAACTTACGAGCAGTACTTC
CDR3 protein: CASSPMGGTYEQYF

D gene: -
clone size: many
J gene: TRBJ1-1
V gene: TRBV14
CDR3 DNA: TGTGCCAGCAGCCAAGTAGGGATCGGCACTGAAGCTTTCTTT
CDR3 protein: CASSQVGIGTEAFF

D gene: -
clone size: -
J gene: TRBJ2-4
V gene: TRBV20-1
CDR3 DNA: TGCAGTGCTTCTTCCCTGGCCAAAAACATTCAGTACTTC
CDR3 protein: CSASSLAKNIQYF

D gene: -
clone size: many
J gene: TRBJ1-2
V gene: TRBV5-1
CDR3 DNA: TGCGCCAGCAGCACCACAGGGAACTATGGCTACACCTTC
CDR3 protein: CASSTTGNYGYTF

D gene: -
clone size: many
J gene: TRBJ2-2
V gene: TRBV5-1
CDR3 DNA: TGCGCCAGCAGCGTTGGAGTGGGATATGGCGGGGAGCTGTTTTTT
CDR3 protein: CASSVGVGYGGELFF

D gene: TRBD1
clone size: few
J gene: TRBJ1-4
V gene: TRBV6-5
CDR3 DNA: TGTGCCAGCAGTCACCATCCGGGACAGGGGGACGAAAAACTGTTTTTT
CDR3 protein: CASSHHPGQGDEKLFF

D gene: TRBD1
clone size: few
J gene: TRBJ2-2
V gene: TRBV4-3
CDR3 DNA: TGCGCCAGCAGCCAGGCCGGGACAGGGGTTCCCGGGGAGCTGTTTTTT
CDR3 protein: CASSQAGTGVPGELFF

D gene: -
clone size: many
J gene: TRBJ1-6
V gene: TRBV20-1
CDR3 DNA: TGCAGTGCTAGACAATATAATTCACCCCTCCACTTT
CDR3 protein: CSARQYNSPLHF

D gene: TRBD1
clone size: -
J gene: TRBJ1-1
V gene: TRBV5-1
CDR3 DNA: TGCGCCAGCAGCCGAATCGCAGGGGGCTTGAACACTGAAGCTTTCTTT
CDR3 protein: CASSRIAGGLNTEAFF

D gene: -
clone size: many
J gene: TRBJ2-7
V gene: TRBV27
CDR3 DNA: TGTGCCAGCAGTTCCGGGTCTCACTACGAGCAGTACTTC
CDR3 protein: CASSSGSHYEQYF

D gene: TRBD1
clone size: -
J gene: TRBJ1-5
V gene: TRBV11-2
CDR3 DNA: TGTGCCAGCAGCGAGGGACAGATTGAGCCCCAGCATTTT
CDR3 protein: CASSEGQIEPQHF

D gene: -
clone size: many
J gene: TRBJ2-1
V gene: TRBV7-7
CDR3 DNA: TGTGCCAGCAGCTTAGCCGGGGACCGCGCAGGGGAGCAGTTCTTC
CDR3 protein: CASSLAGDRAGEQFF

D gene: TRBD1
clone size: few
J gene: TRBJ2-3
V gene: TRBV28
CDR3 DNA: TGTGCCAGCAGTTTGGGGGTCCAGGGGGCTAGCACAGATACGCAGTATTTT
CDR3 protein: CASSLGVQGASTDTQYF

D gene: -
clone size: -
J gene: TRBJ2-1
V gene: TRBV5-4
CDR3 DNA: TGTGCCAGCAGGCTAGATACCTACAATGAGCAGTTCTTC
CDR3 protein: CASRLDTYNEQFF

D gene: TRBD2
clone size: many
J gene: TRBJ2-3
V gene: TRBV7-3
CDR3 DNA: TGTGCCAGCAGCTTAGCGGTAGCGGGGGTCACAGATACGCAGTATTTT
CDR3 protein: CASSLAVAGVTDTQYF

D gene: -
clone size: many
J gene: TRBJ1-5
V gene: TRBV7-2
CDR3 DNA: TGTGCCAGCAGCTTTAACAGTAATCAGCCCCAGCATTTT
CDR3 protein: CASSFNSNQPQHF

D gene: TRBD1
clone size: many
J gene: TRBJ2-1
V gene: TRBV6-2/TRBV6-3
CDR3 DNA: TGTGCCAGCAGTTCTCAGGGGGCGTATGAGCAGTTCTTC
CDR3 protein: CASSSQGAYEQFF

D gene: TRBD1
clone size: -
J gene: TRBJ1-2
V gene: TRBV29-1
CDR3 DNA: TGCAGCGAAGGGGATGGGACAGGGGGTGGCTACACCTTC
CDR3 protein: CSEGDGTGGGYTF

D gene: -
clone size: few
J gene: TRBJ1-2
V gene: TRBV5-1
CDR3 DNA: TGCGCCAGCAGCTTGGAGGTAGTGAATGGCTACACCTTC
CDR3 protein: CASSLEVVNGYTF

D gene: TRBD1
clone size: -
J gene: TRBJ2-7
V gene: TRBV11-2
CDR3 DNA: TGTGCCAGCAGCCATCGACCCGGGACAGGGGGATACGAGCAGTACTTC
CDR3 protein: CASSHRPGTGGYEQYF

D gene: TRBD2
clone size: few
J gene: TRBJ2-5
V gene: TRBV29-1
CDR3 DNA: TGCAGCGCGGGACTAGCGGGGCAAGAGACCCAGTACTTC
CDR3 protein: CSAGLAGQETQYF

D gene: -
clone size: few
J gene: TRBJ1-2
V gene: TRBV20-1
CDR3 DNA: TGCAGTGCTAGAGGGGGTCCGCTCTATGGCTACACCTTC
CDR3 protein: CSARGGPLYGYTF

D gene: -
clone size: -
J gene: TRBJ2-3
V gene: TRBV3-1
CDR3 DNA: TGTGCCAGCAGCCAAGGTCGGCTAACTAGCACAGATACGCAGTATTTT
CDR3 protein: CASSQGRLTSTDTQYF

D gene: -
clone size: many
J gene: TRBJ2-7
V gene: TRBV4-2
CDR3 DNA: TGTGCCAGCAGCCAAGAGGTCAGTGGGGGCTCCTACGAGCAGTACTTC
CDR3 protein: CASSQEVSGGSYEQYF

D gene: -
clone size: many
J gene: TRBJ2-3
V gene: TRBV7-2
CDR3 DNA: TGTGCCAGCAGCTTAGGAGGGGGAGGGGATACGCAGTATTTT
CDR3 protein: CASSLGGGGDTQYF

D gene: -
clone size: many
J gene: TRBJ1-2
V gene: TRBV29-1
CDR3 DNA: TGCAGCGTTGAGAAGGGGACTTACTATGGCTACACCTTC
CDR3 protein: CSVEKGTYYGYTF